This TCR beta chain was sequenced for a study of tumor-infiltrating lymphocytes in primary liver carcinoma. Study overall: Stage T1-T3 N0M0 tumors measured about 4 to 11 cm at most.

Unsorted bulk tissue of about 18-34 mg yielded co-extracted RNA and DNA. Tumor samples uniformly had over 85% viable tumor cells. Priming with a constant-region primer yielded TCR beta cDNA from approximately 500 ng total RNA. Libraries of TCR beta came from three nested multiplex PCR rounds with slightly modified ARM-PCR. The first two PCR rounds used TRBV1-TRBV30 primers with a Cbeta primer, roughly 10 cycles each. TCRdb called the multiplex PCR reads again in MiXCR, with one record for every CDR3 protein. In the table there are more than 95,000 distinct CDR3 sequences, about four fifths of which are singletons. Per the germline V gene, CDR1 is LGHNA and CDR2 is YNFKEQ. This CDR3 spans 17 amino acids. V gave up 10 bases and J gave up 4 bases; unmatched junction bases: 19.

The sequence derives from a man aged 35-49 years with primary liver carcinoma and hepatitis B virus infection. This rearrangement joins TRBV4-2 to TRBJ2-1, with 7 bases matching TRBD1. Sequenced: liver tumor tissue from sampling region 3. Subset denoted: tumor region T3, left-lateral pole. The CDR3 reads CANSPDRESSTYNEQFF. The CDR3 DNA reads TGTGCCAACAGTCCAGACAGGGAGTCCTCAACTTACAATGAGCAGTTCTTC.